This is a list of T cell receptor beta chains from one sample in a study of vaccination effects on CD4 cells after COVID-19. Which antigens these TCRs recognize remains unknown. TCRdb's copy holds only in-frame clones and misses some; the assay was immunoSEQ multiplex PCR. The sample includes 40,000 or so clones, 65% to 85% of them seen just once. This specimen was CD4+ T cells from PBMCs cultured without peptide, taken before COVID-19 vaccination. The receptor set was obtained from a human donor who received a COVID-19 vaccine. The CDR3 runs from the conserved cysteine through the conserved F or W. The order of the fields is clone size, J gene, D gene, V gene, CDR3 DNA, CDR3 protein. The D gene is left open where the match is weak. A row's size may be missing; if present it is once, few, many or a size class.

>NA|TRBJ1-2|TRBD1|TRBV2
TGTGCCAGCATAACACAGGGGGCGATAGGAAGTGGTGGCTACACCTTC
CASITQGAIGSGGYTF
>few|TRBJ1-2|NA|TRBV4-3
TGCGCCAGCAGCCAATATCAGGGTACTAACTATGGCTACACCTTC
CASSQYQGTNYGYTF
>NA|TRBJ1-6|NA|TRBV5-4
TGTGCCAGCAGCTTGGCCGGTTTGGATTCACCCCTCCACTTT
CASSLAGLDSPLHF
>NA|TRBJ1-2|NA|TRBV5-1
TGCGCCAGCAGCTTGGCCTTAGGGGCCCTAGCTAACTATGGCTACACCTTC
CASSLALGALANYGYTF
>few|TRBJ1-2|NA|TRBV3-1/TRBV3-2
TGTGCCAGCAGCCGCGGGCAGAGGGGCGACTATGGCTACACCTTC
CASSRGQRGDYGYTF
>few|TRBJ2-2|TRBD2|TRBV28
TGTGCCAGCAGCTCGACTAGCGGGGCAAGGAACACCGGGGAGCTGTTTTTT
CASSSTSGARNTGELFF
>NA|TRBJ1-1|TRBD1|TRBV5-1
TGCGCCAGCAGCTTGGAGGGCAGGGGGCGGATGAACACTGAAGCTTTCTTT
CASSLEGRGRMNTEAFF
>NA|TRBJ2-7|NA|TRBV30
TGTGCCTGGAGTGGGGACCCCTACGAGCAGTACTTC
CAWSGDPYEQYF
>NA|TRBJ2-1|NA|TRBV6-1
TGTGCCAGCAAGGAGGGGTCCAGCTCCTACAATGAGCAGTTCTTC
CASKEGSSSYNEQFF
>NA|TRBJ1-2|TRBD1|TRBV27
TGTGCCAGCAGTTTATTAGCAGGGGGAGCGTATGGCTACACCTTC
CASSLLAGGAYGYTF
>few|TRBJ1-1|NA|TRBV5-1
TGCGCCAGCAGCTGGAATCCAGACAGTCGGAACACTGAAGCTTTCTTT
CASSWNPDSRNTEAFF
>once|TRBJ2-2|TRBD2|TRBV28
TGTGCCAGCAGTTACAGCGGGAGAGAGCCCGGGGAGCTGTTTTTT
CASSYSGREPGELFF
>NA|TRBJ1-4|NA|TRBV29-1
TGCAGCGTTGAAGTGGGGGGGGAAAAACTGTTTTTT
CSVEVGGEKLFF
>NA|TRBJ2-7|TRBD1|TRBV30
TGTGCCTGGAGCCCCATTACCGGGACAGGCTCCGCCGAGCAGTACTTC
CAWSPITGTGSAEQYF
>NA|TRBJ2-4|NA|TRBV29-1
TGCAGCGTTCGGCCCAGCCTAGCCAAAAACATTCAGTACTTC
CSVRPSLAKNIQYF
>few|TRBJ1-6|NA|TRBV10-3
TGTGCCATCAGCACCGAAAGGACAGCCTTACTCCACTTT
CAISTERTALLHF
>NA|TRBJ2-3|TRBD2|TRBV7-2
TGTGCCAGCAGCTTAACCTCGGGGGGGTGGAGCGCAGATACGCAGTATTTT
CASSLTSGGWSADTQYF
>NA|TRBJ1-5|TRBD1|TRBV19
TGTGCCAGTAGTATAGAGGGGCAGGGGGCACGACAGCCCCAGCATTTT
CASSIEGQGARQPQHF
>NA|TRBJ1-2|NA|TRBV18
TGTGCCAGCTCACTTCCGACAGGAGGCTATGGCTACACCTTC
CASSLPTGGYGYTF
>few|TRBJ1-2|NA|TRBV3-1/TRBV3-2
TGTGCCAGCAGCCTTGGCGGGAGCTATGGCTACACCTTC
CASSLGGSYGYTF